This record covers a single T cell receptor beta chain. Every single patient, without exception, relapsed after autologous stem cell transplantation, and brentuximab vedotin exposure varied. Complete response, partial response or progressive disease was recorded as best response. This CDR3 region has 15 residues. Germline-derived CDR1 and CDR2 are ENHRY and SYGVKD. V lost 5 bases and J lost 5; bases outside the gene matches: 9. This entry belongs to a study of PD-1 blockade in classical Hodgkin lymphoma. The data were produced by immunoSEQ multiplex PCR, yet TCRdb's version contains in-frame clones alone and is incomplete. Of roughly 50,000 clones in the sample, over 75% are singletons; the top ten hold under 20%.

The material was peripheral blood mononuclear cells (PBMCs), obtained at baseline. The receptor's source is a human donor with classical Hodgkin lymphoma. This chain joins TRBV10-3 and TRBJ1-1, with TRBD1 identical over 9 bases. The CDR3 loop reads CAISQPLQGATEAFF. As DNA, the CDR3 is TGTGCCATCAGTCAGCCGCTACAGGGGGCTACTGAAGCTTTCTTT.